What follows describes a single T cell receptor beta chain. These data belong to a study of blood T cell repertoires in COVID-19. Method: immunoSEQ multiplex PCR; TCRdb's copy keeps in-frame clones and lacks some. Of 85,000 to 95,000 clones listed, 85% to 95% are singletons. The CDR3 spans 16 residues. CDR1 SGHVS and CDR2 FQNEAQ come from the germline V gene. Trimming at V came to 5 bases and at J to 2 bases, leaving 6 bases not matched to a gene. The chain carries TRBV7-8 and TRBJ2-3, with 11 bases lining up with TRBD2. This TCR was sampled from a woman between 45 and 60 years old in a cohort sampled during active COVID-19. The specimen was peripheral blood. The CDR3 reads CASSSGTSGLTDTQYF. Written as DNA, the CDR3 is TGTGCCAGCAGCAGCGGGACTAGCGGCCTCACAGATACGCAGTATTTT.